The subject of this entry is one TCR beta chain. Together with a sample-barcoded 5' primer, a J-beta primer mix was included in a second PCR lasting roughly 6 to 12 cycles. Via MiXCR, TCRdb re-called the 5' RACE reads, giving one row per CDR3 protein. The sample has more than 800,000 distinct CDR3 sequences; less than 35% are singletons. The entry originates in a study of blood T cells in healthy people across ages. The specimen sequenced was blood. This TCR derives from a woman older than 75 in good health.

The CDR3 DNA sequence: TGCAGTGCCAGGGGACAGGGGAAGTTAAGCAATCAGCCCCAGCATTTT. The encoded protein is CSARGQGKLSNQPQHF. V is TRBV20-1 and J is TRBJ1-5, with 10 bases identical to TRBD1. This CDR3 comprises 16 residues. Looked up from germline, CDR1 is DFQATT and CDR2 is SNEGSKA (reference sequence). J lost 1 base, V lost 6 bases, and 9 bases had no gene match.